These 4 T cell receptor beta chains share one sample of origin, sequenced in a study of T-cell memory formation after mild COVID-19. TCRdb re-derived calls from the 5' RACE reads in MiXCR, one entry per CDR3 protein. The repertoire consists of approximately 260,000 distinct CDR3 sequences, with over 15% occurring once and the leading ten covering 22%. Sequences were obtained from PBMCs or a T cell subset sorted from them (not recorded which). Receptors were obtained from a man aged 18 to 30 who had mild COVID-19 (a few samples of this study predate the infection). Cell type and time point are not known.

The chain links TRBV4-3 to TRBJ1-4, with TRBD1 matching 8 bases. Unmatched junction bases numbered 3, after V lost 1 base and J lost 5 bases. CDR3 length: 15 amino acids. Germline assignment: CDR1 LGHNA and CDR2 YSLEER. CDR3 DNA sequence: TGCGCCAGCAGCCAAGGTAGACAGGGGAATGAAAAACTGTTTTTT. Amino acid sequence: CASSQGRQGNEKLFF.

This clonotype was seen a handful of times. The chain couples TRBV6-1 to TRBJ2-3; tentative D call: TRBD2 (6 bases). The CDR3 has 12 residues. V lost 3 bases to trimming and J lost 6 bases, with 7 bases between them. The V gene's germline CDR1 is MNHNS and CDR2 SASEGT. This CDR3 reads CASSDRGDTQYF. CDR3 nucleotides: TGTGCCAGCAGTGATCGGGGGGATACGCAGTATTTT.

This clonotype was seen a handful of times. The V and J genes are TRBV28 and TRBJ2-2, with D perhaps matching TRBD1 or TRBD2 (5 bases each). Germline lookup yields CDR1 MDHEN and CDR2 SYDVKM. Trimming cost V 11 bases and J 0 bases, with 10 bases left between them. The CDR3 length is 13 residues. DNA of the CDR3: TGTGCCTTGGGGACCTCGAACACCGGGGAGCTGTTTTTT. This translates into CALGTSNTGELFF.

There are many counts of this clonotype. The chain carries TRBV9 and TRBJ2-1, with 8 bases matching TRBD2. V lost 0 bases and J lost 2; bases outside the gene matches: 4. Germline V CDR1 and CDR2: SGDLS, YYNGEE. The CDR3 is 16 amino acids. CDR3: CASSVAGGNTYNEQFF. CDR3 in DNA: TGTGCCAGCAGCGTAGCGGGGGGGAATACCTACAATGAGCAGTTCTTC.